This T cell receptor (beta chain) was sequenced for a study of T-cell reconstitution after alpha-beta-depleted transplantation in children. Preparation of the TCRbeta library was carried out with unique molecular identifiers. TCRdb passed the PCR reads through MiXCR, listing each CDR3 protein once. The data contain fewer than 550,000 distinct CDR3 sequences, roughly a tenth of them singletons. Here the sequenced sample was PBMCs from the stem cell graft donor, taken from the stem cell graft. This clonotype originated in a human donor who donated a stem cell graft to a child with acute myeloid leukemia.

The CDR3 reads CASNGGSYEQYF. The CDR3 region has the DNA TGCGCCAGCAATGGGGGGTCCTACGAGCAGTACTTC. The rearrangement joins TRBV10-2 to TRBJ2-7, with D tentatively TRBD2 (6 bases). The CDR3 length is 12 residues. Germline CDR1 WSHSY, CDR2 SAAADI. Deletions cut 7 bases from V and 1 base from J, with 8 bases between.